One T cell receptor beta chain is described in this entry. The sample comes from a study of blood T cell repertoires in COVID-19. Study-wide context: COVID-19 samples collected from the United States, Italy and Spain covered acute and convalescent phases. Sample material is recorded as cDNA or gDNA derived from T cells, B-cell-depleted T cells, or PBMCs.

Using immunoSEQ multiplex PCR, the repertoire was profiled, and TCRdb retains in-frame clones only, with some absent. The repertoire holds 540,000 or so clones, with 85% to 90% as singletons. Trimming removed 1 base from V and 5 bases from J, with 13 bases in between. This CDR3 spans 15 amino acids. Germline CDR1 reads MNHNS; CDR2 reads SASEGT. The sample consisted of peripheral blood. The chain joins TRBV6-1 to TRBJ2-3; D not resolved. The receptor comes from a woman aged 50 to 60 with COVID-19, enrolled during active disease. In DNA form, the CDR3 reads TGTGCCAGCAGTGAAGGTGCAGGCCTAAGAGATACGCAGTATTTT. Protein: CASSEGAGLRDTQYF.